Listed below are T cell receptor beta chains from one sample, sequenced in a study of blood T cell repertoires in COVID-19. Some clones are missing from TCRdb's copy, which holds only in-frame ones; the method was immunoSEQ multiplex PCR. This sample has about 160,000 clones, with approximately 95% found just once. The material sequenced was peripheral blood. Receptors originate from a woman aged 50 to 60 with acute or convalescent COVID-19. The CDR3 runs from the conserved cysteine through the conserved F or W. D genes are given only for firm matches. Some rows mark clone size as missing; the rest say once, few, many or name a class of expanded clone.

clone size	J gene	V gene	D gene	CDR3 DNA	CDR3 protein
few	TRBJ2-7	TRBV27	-	TGTGCCAGCAGAGGAGGGAAGTACGAGCAGTACTTC	CASRGGKYEQYF
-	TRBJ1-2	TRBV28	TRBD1	TGTGCCAGCAGTTTGAGGGACAGGGGCGGGGATGGCTACACCTTC	CASSLRDRGGDGYTF
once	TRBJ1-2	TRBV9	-	TGTGCCAGCAGCGCCACGACAGGAGATTATGGCTACACCTTC	CASSATTGDYGYTF
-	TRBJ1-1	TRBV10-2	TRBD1	TGCGCCAGCAGTGAGGGGACAGGGTCGGGAGGCGAAGCTTTCTTT	CASSEGTGSGGEAFF
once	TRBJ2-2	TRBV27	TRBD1	TGTGCCAGCAGTACCGGACAGGGTTCGAACACCGGGGAGCTGTTTTTT	CASSTGQGSNTGELFF
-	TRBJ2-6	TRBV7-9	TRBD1	TGTGCCAGCAGCTCGGGGACAGGGGGCTCTGGGGCCAACGTCCTGACTTTC	CASSSGTGGSGANVLTF
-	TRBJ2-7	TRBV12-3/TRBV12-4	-	TGTGCCAGCAGTCCGAGTGGCTACGAGCAGTACTTC	CASSPSGYEQYF
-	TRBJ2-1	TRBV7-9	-	TGTGCCAGCAGCTTCCGGACAGCAACATACAATGAGCAGTTCTTC	CASSFRTATYNEQFF
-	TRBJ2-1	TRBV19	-	TGTGCCAGTAGTATAGCGGGGGGCGCCTACAATGAGCAGTTCTTC	CASSIAGGAYNEQFF
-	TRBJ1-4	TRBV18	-	TGTGCCAGCTCACCAAAGGGGACAATCGCTAATGAAAAACTGTTTTTT	CASSPKGTIANEKLFF
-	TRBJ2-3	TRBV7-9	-	TGTGCCAGCGGCTGGGGCGGGACTAGCACAGATACGCAGTATTTT	CASGWGGTSTDTQYF
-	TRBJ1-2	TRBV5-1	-	TGCGCCAGCAGCTTGGCAAGCGGGGGGGGCTATGGCTACACCTTC	CASSLASGGGYGYTF
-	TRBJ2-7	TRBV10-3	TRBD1	TGTGCCATCAGTGGGGAGACAGGGAATTTCCACGAGCAGTACTTC	CAISGETGNFHEQYF
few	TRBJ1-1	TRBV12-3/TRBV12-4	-	TGTGCCAGCAGTTTAACAAGGAGCACTGAAGCTTTCTTT	CASSLTRSTEAFF
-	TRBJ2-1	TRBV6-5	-	TGTGCCAGCAGCCTCGACAGGAAGAATGAGCAGTTCTTC	CASSLDRKNEQFF
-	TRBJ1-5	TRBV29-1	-	TGCAGCGTTGATACAGGGACGGGTCAGCCCCAGCATTTT	CSVDTGTGQPQHF
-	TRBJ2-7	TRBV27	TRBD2	TGTGCCAGTACCTTGTTGCTAGCGGGAGACGAGCAGTACTTC	CASTLLLAGDEQYF
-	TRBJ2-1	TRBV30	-	TGTGCCTGGAGTCCCGGACTTTCCAATGAGCAGTTCTTC	CAWSPGLSNEQFF
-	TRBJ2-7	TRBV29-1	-	TGCAGCGTTCGGTGGGGAGGGACATCCTACGAGCAGTACTTC	CSVRWGGTSYEQYF
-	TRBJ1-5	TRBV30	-	TGTGCCTGGAGCACTACAGGGAAAGGCAATCAGCCCCAGCATTTT	CAWSTTGKGNQPQHF
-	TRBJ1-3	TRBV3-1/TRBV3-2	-	TGTGCCAGCAGCCAAGTAGGGGAAGGTGGAAACACCATATATTTT	CASSQVGEGGNTIYF
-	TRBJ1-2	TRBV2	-	TGTGCCAGCAGTGATGCGAACTATGGCTACACCTTC	CASSDANYGYTF
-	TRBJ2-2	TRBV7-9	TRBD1	TGTGCCAGCAGCTTCCGCTACGGACAGGGGGGCGGGGAGCTGTTTTTT	CASSFRYGQGGGELFF
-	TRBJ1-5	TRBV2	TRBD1	TGTGCCAGCAGTGGGGACAGCGTGGGGACCCAGCATTTT	CASSGDSVGTQHF
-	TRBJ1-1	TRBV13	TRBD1	TGTGCCAGCAGCGACCTCCGGGACAGGGGGGGTGCTTTCTTT	CASSDLRDRGGAFF
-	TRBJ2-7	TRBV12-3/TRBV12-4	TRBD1	TGTGCCAGCAGTACAGGACAGGGCTACGAGCAGTACTTC	CASSTGQGYEQYF
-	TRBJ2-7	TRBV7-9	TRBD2	TGTGCCAGCAGCCCCGGACTAGCGGGAGTCTCCTACGAGCAGTACTTC	CASSPGLAGVSYEQYF
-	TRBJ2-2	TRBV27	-	TGTGCCAGCAGTTTATCGTGGTCTCTAAGGGAGCTGTTTTTT	CASSLSWSLRELFF
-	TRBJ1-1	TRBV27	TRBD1	TGTGCCAGCAGTCCGGACAGGGTCTTGAACACTGAAGCTTTCTTT	CASSPDRVLNTEAFF
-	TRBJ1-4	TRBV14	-	TGTGCCAGCAGCCCAGGGATGGGTTGGCAGGCAACTAATGAAAAACTGTTTTTT	CASSPGMGWQATNEKLFF
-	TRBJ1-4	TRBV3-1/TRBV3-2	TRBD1	TGTGCCAGCAGCCAGGGGACAGCCGGTTTGGGAAAACTGTTTTTT	CASSQGTAGLGKLFF
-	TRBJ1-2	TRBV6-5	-	TGTGCCAGCATCCCCTCTTTGTCTAACTATGGCTACACCTTC	CASIPSLSNYGYTF
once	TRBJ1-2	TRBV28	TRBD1	TGTGCCAGCAGTTTACCCGGACAGGGGGGTAATGGCTACACCTTC	CASSLPGQGGNGYTF
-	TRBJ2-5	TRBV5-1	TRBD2	TGCGCCAGCAGCTTGGGGACTAGAGTGGAGGAAGAGACCCAGTACTTC	CASSLGTRVEEETQYF
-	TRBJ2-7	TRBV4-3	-	TGCGCCAGCAGCCAAGACGAAGACAGCTCCTACGAGCAGTACTTC	CASSQDEDSSYEQYF
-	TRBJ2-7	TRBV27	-	TGTGCCAGCAGTCCCAAACCAAGCAGGACCTACGAGCAGTACTTC	CASSPKPSRTYEQYF
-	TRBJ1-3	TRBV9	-	TGTGCCAGCAGCGTCGGACTGAACTCTGGAAACACCATATATTTT	CASSVGLNSGNTIYF
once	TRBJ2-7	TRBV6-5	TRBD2	TGTGCCAGCCGAAATAGCGGGAGTTACGAGCAGTACTTC	CASRNSGSYEQYF
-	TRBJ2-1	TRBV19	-	TGTGCCAGTACCACGGGGTACAGATTCAATGAGCAGTTCTTC	CASTTGYRFNEQFF
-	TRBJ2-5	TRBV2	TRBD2	TGTGCCAGCCTAGGGCCGCTAGCGGGGGGGGAAGAGACCCAGTACTTC	CASLGPLAGGEETQYF
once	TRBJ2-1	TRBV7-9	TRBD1	TGTGCCAGCAGTCGTCGACAGGGTAGTTCCTTCAATGAGCAGTTCTTC	CASSRRQGSSFNEQFF
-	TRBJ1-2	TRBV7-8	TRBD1	TGTGCCAGCAGTTCTGGACAGGGGGCGAATGGCTACACCTTC	CASSSGQGANGYTF
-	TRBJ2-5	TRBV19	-	TGTGCCAGTAGTCGACAGGTCCAAGAGACCCAGTACTTC	CASSRQVQETQYF
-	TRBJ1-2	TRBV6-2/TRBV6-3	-	TGTGCCAGCAGTAAAGCGTCAAATTCTGGCTACACCTTC	CASSKASNSGYTF
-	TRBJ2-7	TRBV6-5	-	TGTGCCAGCAGGCAAAAGGCGGTCTACGAGCAGTACTTC	CASRQKAVYEQYF
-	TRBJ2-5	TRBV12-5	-	TGTGCTAGTGCCCAGGGGCTCCAAGAGACCCAGTACTTC	CASAQGLQETQYF
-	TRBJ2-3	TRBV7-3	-	TGTGCCAGCAGCTTACAGGGGACCAAATCAGATACGCAGTATTTT	CASSLQGTKSDTQYF
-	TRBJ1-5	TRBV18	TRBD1	TGTGCCAGCTCACCACCAATGGGACAGGGAGGGATTCAGCCCCAGCATTTT	CASSPPMGQGGIQPQHF
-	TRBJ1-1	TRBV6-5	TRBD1	TGTGCCAGCAGTTACTACAGGGGTACTGAAGCTTTCTTT	CASSYYRGTEAFF
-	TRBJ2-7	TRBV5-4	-	TGTGCCAGCAGCTTAAGTAGCGGCGCCTACGAGCAGTACTTC	CASSLSSGAYEQYF
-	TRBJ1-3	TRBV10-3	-	TGTGCCATCAGTGAGACAGGGGGAAACACCATATATTTT	CAISETGGNTIYF
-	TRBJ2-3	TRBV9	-	TGTGCCAGCAGCCCCCGGACAGCGGTCGGGGATACGCAGTATTTT	CASSPRTAVGDTQYF
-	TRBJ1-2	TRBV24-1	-	TGTGCCACCAGTGACCCTCTACGGGGCTACACCTTC	CATSDPLRGYTF
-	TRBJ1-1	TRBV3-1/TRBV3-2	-	TGTGCCAGCAGCCAACCGGACAGTCAGGCGAACACTGAAGCTTTCTTT	CASSQPDSQANTEAFF
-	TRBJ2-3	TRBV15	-	TGTGCCACCAGCAGTTTCGTAGCCACCACAGATACGCAGTATTTT	CATSSFVATTDTQYF